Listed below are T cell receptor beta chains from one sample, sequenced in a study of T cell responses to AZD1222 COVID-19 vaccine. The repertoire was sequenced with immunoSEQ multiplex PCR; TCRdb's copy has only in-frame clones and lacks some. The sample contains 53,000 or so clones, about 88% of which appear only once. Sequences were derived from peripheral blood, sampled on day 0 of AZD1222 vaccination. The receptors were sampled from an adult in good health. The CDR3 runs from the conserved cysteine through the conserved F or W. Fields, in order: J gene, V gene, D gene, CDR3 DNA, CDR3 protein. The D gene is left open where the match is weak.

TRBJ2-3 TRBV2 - TGTGCCAGCGGGGGCGGGAGCGCAGATACGCAGTATTTT CASGGGSADTQYF
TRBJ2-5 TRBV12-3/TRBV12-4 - TGTGCCACCGAACGGAACAACCAAGAGACCCAGTACTTC CATERNNQETQYF
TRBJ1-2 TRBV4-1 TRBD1 TGCGCCAGCAATCGAGGACCGGGACAGGGGACCGGGGGTGGCTACACCTTC CASNRGPGQGTGGGYTF
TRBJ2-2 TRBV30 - TGTGCCTTACAAGCAAGGTTCACCGGGGAGCTGTTTTTT CALQARFTGELFF
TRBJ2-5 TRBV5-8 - TGTGCCAGCAACCTGGACAGACAAGAGACCCAGTACTTC CASNLDRQETQYF
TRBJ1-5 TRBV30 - TGTGCCTGGAGCATAGCGGGACATCTGAATCAGCCCCAGCATTTT CAWSIAGHLNQPQHF
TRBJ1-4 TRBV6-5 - TGTGCCAGCAGTCTAGTAATTAATGAAAAACTGTTTTTT CASSLVINEKLFF
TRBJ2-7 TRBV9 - TGTGCCAGCGGCAGGGCCTCCTACGAGCAGTACTTC CASGRASYEQYF
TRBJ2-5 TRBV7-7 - TGTGCCAGCAGCCCTTTGGGCGGGAAAGAGACCCAGTACTTC CASSPLGGKETQYF
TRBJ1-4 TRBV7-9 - TGTGCCAGCAGCGGTAGTCCGACGACTAATGAAAAACTGTTTTTT CASSGSPTTNEKLFF
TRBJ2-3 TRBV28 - TGTGCCAGCAGGTCTGGGACTAGCACAGATACGCAGTATTTT CASRSGTSTDTQYF
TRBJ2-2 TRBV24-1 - TGTGCCACCAGTGACTCGGATGTATGGAGCACCGGGGAGCTGTTTTTT CATSDSDVWSTGELFF
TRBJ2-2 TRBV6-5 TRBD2 TGTGCCAGCAGCCGCCCGGGACTAGCGTCCGGGGAGCTGTTTTTT CASSRPGLASGELFF
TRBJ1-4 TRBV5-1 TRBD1 TGCGCCAGCAGCGCGGACAGGGGGGATAATGAAAAACTGTTTTTT CASSADRGDNEKLFF
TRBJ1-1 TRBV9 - TGTGCCAGCAGCGCTGACACCCACGGGGACACTGAAGCTTTCTTT CASSADTHGDTEAFF
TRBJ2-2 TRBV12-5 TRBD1 TGTGCTAGTGGTTTGGTACATAAGAACAGGGGGGTTCGGAACACCGGGGAGCTGTTTTTT CASGLVHKNRGVRNTGELFF
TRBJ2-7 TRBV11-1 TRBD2 TGTGCCAGCAGCTTGGGGACTAGCGAAAGCTCCTACGAGCAGTACTTC CASSLGTSESSYEQYF
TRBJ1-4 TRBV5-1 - TGCGCCAGCAGCTTGGGTCAGCTCGGTGAAAAACTGTTTTTT CASSLGQLGEKLFF
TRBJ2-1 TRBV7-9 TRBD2 TGTGCCAGCAGCTTGGGGGACTACGGTCTGGATGAGCAGTTCTTC CASSLGDYGLDEQFF
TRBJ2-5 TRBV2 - TGTGCCAGCAGGGCAACGATCAGCGCAGGAGAGACCCAGTACTTC CASRATISAGETQYF
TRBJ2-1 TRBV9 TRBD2 TGTGCCAGCAGCGTAGATACTAGCGGGGTGGGTGAGCAGTTCTTC CASSVDTSGVGEQFF
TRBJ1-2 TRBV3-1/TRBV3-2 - TGTGCCAGCAGCCAAGGCCTAGGGGACGGGTATGGCTACACCTTC CASSQGLGDGYGYTF
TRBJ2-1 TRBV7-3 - TGTGCCAGCAGCCGTCGAGCGAGCTCCTACAATGAGCAGTTCTTC CASSRRASSYNEQFF